This T cell receptor beta chain is from a study of cytomegalovirus exposure and HLA in healthy donors. Overall study: An earlier analysis identified 117 million unique TCR beta sequences in about 170 million T cells.

The study's findings and limits: Cytomegalovirus-associated status was assigned to some 160 TCR beta chains.

Vbeta (60) and Jbeta (13) primers were used in the PCR. The repertoire was sequenced with immunoSEQ multiplex PCR; TCRdb's copy has only in-frame clones and lacks some. This sample lists fewer than 75,000 clones; its ten largest clones have around a sixth. V lost 8 bases and J lost 1, with 14 bases in between. The V gene's germline CDR1 is MNHEY and CDR2 SVGAGI. The CDR3 totals 14 residues. Regarding this clone: What it binds is unknown.

The chain joins TRBV6-5 to TRBJ1-1; D is unclear. This TCR was recovered from a boy between 10 and 17 years old in good health and CMV-seronegative. The sequenced sample was PBMCs. The CDR3 reads CASLPFSPNTEAFF. CDR3 coding DNA: TGTGCCAGCCTCCCGTTTTCCCCGAACACTGAAGCTTTCTTT.